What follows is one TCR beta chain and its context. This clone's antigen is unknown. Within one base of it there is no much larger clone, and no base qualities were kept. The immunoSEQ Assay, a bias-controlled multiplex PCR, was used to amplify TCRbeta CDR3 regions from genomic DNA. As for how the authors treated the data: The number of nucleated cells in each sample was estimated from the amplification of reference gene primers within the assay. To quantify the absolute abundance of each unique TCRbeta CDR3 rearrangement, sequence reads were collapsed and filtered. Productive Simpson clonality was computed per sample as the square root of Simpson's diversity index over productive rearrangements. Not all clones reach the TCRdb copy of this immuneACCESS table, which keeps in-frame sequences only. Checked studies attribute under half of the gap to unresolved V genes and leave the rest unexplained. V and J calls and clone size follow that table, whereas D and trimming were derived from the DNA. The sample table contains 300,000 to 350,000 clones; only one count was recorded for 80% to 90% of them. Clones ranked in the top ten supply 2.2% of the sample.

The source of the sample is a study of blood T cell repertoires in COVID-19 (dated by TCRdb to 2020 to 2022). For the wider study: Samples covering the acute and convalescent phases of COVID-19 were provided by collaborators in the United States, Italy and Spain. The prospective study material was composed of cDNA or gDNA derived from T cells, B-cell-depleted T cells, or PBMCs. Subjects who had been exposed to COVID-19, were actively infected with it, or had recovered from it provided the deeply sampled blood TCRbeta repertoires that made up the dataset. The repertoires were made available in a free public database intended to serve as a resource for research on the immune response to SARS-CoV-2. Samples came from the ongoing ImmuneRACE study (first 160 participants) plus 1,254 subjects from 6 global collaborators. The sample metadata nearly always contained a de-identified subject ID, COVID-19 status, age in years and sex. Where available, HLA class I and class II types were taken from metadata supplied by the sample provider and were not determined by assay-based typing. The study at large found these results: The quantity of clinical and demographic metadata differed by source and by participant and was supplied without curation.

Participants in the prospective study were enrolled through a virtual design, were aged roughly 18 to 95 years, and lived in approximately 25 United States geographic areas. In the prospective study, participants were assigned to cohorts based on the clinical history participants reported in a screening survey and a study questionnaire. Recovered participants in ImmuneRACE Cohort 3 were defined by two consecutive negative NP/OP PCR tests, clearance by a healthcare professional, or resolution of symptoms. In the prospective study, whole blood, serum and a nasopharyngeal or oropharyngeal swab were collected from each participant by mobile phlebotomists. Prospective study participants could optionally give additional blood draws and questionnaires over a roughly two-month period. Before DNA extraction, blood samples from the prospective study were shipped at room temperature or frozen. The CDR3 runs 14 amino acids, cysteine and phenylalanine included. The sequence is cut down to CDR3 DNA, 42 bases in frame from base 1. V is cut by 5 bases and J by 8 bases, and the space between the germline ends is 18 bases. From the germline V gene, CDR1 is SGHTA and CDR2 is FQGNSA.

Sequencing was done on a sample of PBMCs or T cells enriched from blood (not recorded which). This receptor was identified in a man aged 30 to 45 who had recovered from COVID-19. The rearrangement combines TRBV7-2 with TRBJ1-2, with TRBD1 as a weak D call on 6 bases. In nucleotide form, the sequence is TGTGCCAGCAGCGATCCTACAGGGTACGGAGGCTACACCTTC. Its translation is CASSDPTGYGGYTF.